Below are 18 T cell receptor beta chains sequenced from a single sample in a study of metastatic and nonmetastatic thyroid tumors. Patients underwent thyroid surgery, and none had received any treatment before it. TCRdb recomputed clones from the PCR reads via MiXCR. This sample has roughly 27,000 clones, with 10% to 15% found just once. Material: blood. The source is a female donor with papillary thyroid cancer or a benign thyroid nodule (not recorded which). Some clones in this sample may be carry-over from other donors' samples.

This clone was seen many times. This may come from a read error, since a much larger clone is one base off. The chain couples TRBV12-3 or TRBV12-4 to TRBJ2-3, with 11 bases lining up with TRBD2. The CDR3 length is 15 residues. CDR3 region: CARSLTSGSADTQYF. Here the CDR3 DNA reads TGTGCCCGCAGTTTAACTAGCGGGAGTGCAGATACGCAGTATTTT.

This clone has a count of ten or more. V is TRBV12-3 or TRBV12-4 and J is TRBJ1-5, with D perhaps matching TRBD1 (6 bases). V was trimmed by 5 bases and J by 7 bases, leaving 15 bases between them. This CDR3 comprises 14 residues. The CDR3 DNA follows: TGTGCCAGCAGTCACACAGGGAAAGGGCAGCCCCAGCATTTT. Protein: CASSHTGKGQPQHF.

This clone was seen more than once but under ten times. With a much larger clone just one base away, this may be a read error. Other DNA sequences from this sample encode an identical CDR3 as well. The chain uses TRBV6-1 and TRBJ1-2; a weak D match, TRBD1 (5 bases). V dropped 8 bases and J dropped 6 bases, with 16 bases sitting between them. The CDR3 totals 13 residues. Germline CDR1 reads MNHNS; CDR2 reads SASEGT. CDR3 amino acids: CASGPTGGDGYTF. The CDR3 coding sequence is TGTGCCAGCGGCCCCACAGGTGGGGATGGCTACACCTTC.

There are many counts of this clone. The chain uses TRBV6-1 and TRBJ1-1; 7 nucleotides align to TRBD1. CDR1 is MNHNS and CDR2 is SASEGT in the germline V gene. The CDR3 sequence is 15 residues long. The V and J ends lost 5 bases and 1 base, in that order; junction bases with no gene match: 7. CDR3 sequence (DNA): TGTGCCAGCAGTCGGCAGGGGGGAAAGAACACTGAAGCTTTCTTT. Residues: CASSRQGGKNTEAFF.

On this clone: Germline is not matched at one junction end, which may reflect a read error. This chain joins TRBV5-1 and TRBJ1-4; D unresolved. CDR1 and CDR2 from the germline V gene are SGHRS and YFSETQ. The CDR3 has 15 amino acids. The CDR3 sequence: CASSLGGGWYEELFF. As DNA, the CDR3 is TGCGCCAGCAGCTTGGGCGGCGGGTGGTATGAAGAACTGTTTTTT.

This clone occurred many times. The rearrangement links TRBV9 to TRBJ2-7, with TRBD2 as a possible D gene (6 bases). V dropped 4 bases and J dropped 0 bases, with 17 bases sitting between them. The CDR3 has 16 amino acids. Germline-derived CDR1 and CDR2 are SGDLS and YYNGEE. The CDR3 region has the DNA TGTGCCAGCAGCTCAGACCCCAGCGGGCCCTCCTACGAGCAGTACTTC. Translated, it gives CASSSDPSGPSYEQYF.

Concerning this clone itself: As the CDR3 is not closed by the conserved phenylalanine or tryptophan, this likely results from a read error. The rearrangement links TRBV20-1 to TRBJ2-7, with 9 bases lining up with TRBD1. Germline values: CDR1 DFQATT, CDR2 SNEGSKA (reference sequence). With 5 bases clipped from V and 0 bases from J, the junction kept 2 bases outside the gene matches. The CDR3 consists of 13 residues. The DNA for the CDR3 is TGCAGTGCTGGGACAGGGTGCTCCTACGAGCAGTACTCC. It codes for CSAGTGCSYEQYS.

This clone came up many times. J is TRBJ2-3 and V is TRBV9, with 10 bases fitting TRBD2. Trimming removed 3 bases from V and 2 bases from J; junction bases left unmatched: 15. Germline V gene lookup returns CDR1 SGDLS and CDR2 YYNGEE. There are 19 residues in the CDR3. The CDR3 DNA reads TGTGCCAGCAGCGGGAGGGGGATAGCGGGAGGAATATTCACAGATACGCAGTATTTT. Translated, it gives CASSGRGIAGGIFTDTQYF. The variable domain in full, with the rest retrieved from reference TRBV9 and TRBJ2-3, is DSGVTQTPKHLITATGQRVTLRCSPRSGDLSVYWYQQSLDQGLQFLIQYYNGEERAKGNILERFSAQQFPDLHSELNLSSLELGDSALYFCASSGRGIAGGIFTDTQYFGPGTRLTVL.

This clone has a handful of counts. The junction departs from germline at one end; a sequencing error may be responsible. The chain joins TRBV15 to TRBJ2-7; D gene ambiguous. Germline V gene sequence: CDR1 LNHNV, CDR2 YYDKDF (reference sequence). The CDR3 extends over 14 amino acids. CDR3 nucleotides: TGTGCCACCAGCAGAGATAGGTCAGACTCCGAGAAGTACTTC. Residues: CATSRDRSDSEKYF.

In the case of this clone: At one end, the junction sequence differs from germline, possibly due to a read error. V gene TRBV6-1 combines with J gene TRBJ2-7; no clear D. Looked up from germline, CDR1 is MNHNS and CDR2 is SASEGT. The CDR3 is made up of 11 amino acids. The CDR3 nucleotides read TGTGCCAGCAGCATCAGACGAGAGCAGTACTTT. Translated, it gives CASSIRREQYF.

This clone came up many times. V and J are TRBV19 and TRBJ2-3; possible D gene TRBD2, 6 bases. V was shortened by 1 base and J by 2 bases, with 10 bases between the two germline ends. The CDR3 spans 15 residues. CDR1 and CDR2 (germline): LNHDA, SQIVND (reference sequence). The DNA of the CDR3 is TGTGCCAGTAGTATAGCGGGAGTGAACACAGATACGCAGTATTTT. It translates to CASSIAGVNTDTQYF.

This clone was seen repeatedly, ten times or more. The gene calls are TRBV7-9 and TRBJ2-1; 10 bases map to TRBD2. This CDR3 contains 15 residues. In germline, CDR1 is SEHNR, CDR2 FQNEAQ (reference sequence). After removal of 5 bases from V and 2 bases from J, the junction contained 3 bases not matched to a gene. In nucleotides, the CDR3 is TGTGCCAGCAGCGAACTAGCGGGGCCCTACAATGAGCAGTTCTTC. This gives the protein CASSELAGPYNEQFF.

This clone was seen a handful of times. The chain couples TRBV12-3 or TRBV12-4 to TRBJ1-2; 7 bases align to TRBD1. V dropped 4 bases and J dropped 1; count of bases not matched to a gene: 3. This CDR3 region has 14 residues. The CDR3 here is CASSWGQSNYGYTF. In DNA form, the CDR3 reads TGTGCCAGCAGTTGGGGACAGAGTAACTATGGCTACACCTTC.

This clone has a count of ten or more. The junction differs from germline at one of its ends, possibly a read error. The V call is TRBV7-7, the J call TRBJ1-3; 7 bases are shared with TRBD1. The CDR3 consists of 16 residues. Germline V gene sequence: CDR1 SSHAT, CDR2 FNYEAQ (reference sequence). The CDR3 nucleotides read TGTGCTAGCAGCCCGGGACAGTTGGGCTCTGGAAACACCATATATTTT. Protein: CASSPGQLGSGNTIYF.

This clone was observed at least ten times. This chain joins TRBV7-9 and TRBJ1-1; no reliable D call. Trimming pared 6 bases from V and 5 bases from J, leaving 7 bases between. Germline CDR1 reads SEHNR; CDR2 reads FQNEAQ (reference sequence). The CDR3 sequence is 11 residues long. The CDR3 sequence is CASRGRTEAFF. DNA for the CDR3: TGTGCCAGCAGGGGGAGGACTGAAGCTTTCTTT.

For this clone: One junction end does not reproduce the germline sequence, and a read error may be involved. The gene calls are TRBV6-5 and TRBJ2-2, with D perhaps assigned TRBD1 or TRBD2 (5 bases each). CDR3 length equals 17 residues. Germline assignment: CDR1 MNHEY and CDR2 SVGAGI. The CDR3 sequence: CASSYSGRVQGTGDLFF. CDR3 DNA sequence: TGTGCCAGCAGTTACTCAGGCAGGGTGCAGGGCACCGGGGATCTGTTTTTT.

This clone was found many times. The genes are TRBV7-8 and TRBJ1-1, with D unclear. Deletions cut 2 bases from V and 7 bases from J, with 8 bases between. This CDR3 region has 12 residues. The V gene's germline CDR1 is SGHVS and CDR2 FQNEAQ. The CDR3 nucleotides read TGTGCCAGCAGCTTACGACTATTTGAAGCTTTCTTT. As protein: CASSLRLFEAFF.

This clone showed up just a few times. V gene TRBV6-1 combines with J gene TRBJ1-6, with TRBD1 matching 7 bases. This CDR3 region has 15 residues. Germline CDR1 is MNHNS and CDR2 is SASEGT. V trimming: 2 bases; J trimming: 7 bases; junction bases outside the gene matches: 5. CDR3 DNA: TGTGCCAGCAGTGAATTTCGGGACAGAAATTCACCCCTCCACTTT. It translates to CASSEFRDRNSPLHF.